Presented here are 26 T cell receptor beta chains from one specimen sequenced in a study of long-term antiretroviral therapy in people with HIV. They ran version v3.0 of the immunoSEQ assay at survey level. Clones were read by immunoSEQ multiplex PCR, and TCRdb kept only the in-frame ones, dropping some. The table includes tens of thousands of clones, approximately 88% detected once. The starting material was unsorted PBMCs, obtained 1.2 years after starting antiretroviral therapy. The receptors were sampled from a woman aged 40 to 50 with HIV.

This chain connects TRBV18 to TRBJ2-7; no reliable D call. Germline CDR1 reads KGHSH; CDR2 reads LQKENI. The CDR3 sequence is 16 residues long. With 1 base removed from V and 0 bases from J, the gap between germline ends came to 13 bases. For the CDR3, the DNA is TGTGCCAGCTCACCACTCGAGACGGCAGCCTCCTACGAGCAGTACTTC. This sequence encodes CASSPLETAASYEQYF.

This clone occurred a few times. The J gene is TRBJ2-7, the V gene TRBV28, with 8 nucleotides matching TRBD2. The length of the CDR3 is 14 residues. The germline gives CDR1 MDHEN, CDR2 SYDVKM. V lost 6 bases to trimming and J lost 2 bases; unmatched junction nucleotides: 6. As DNA, the CDR3 is TGTGCCAGCAGCATCGGCGGGGGGACCTACGAGCAGTACTTC. It yields the protein CASSIGGGTYEQYF.

V usage is TRBV6-5 and J usage is TRBJ1-2, with 7 bases that match TRBD1. Germline trimming cut 6 bases from V and 4 bases from J; bases unmatched to any gene: 11. The length of the CDR3 is 15 residues. Germline values: CDR1 MNHEY, CDR2 SVGAGI. The CDR3 nucleotides are TGTGCCAGCAGCTCCGACAGGGCCCGTGGCTATGGCTACACCTTC. It specifies CASSSDRARGYGYTF.

CDR3 protein: CASSSIAGAGNEQFF. In nucleotides, the CDR3 is TGTGCCAGCAGCTCGATAGCGGGAGCCGGCAATGAGCAGTTCTTC. This chain joins TRBV7-8 and TRBJ2-1; 9 bases are shared with TRBD2. The CDR3 spans 15 residues. Germline values: CDR1 SGHVS, CDR2 FQNEAQ. V shed 4 bases, J shed 6 bases, and the junction held 7 bases outside the gene matches. Drawing the rest from reference TRBV7-8 and TRBJ2-1, the complete variable domain is GAGVSQSPRYKVAKRGQDVALRCDPISGHVSLFWYQQALGQGPEFLTYFQNEAQLDKSGLPSDRFFAERPEGSVSTLKIQRTQQEDSAVYLCASSSIAGAGNEQFFGPGTRLTVL.

A single count supports this clone. This chain joins TRBV21-1 and TRBJ1-1. TRBV21-1 has pseudogene status. The CDR3 is 13 amino acids. The CDR3 DNA reads as TGTGCCAGCATCCCGGGCAGCTACACTGAAGCTTTCTTT. Translating gives CASIPGSYTEAFF.

Here the CDR3 DNA reads TGTGCCAGCAGCCCGACCGGGACAGGCCCCTCTGGGGCCAACGTCCTGACTTTC. Its translation: CASSPTGTGPSGANVLTF. This chain links TRBV9 with TRBJ2-6, with 8 nucleotides matching TRBD1. Germline CDR1 and CDR2: SGDLS and YYNGEE. V dropped 4 bases and J dropped 0; count of bases not matched to a gene: 9. The CDR3 is 18 amino acids.

This sequence joins TRBV28 and TRBJ2-2; 11 bases match TRBD2. Losses at the gene ends were 6 bases for V and 2 bases for J; bases not matched to a gene: 11. The CDR3 loop spans 18 amino acids. Germline V gene sequence: CDR1 MDHEN, CDR2 SYDVKM. The CDR3 reads CASRGASGRTLNTGELFF. The CDR3, as DNA: TGTGCCAGCAGGGGGGCTAGCGGGAGGACTCTTAACACCGGGGAGCTGTTTTTT.

The V and J genes are TRBV11-2 and TRBJ2-3; D may be TRBD1 or TRBD2 (7 bases each). Trimming removed 5 bases from V and 4 bases from J, with 16 bases in between. The CDR3 contains 15 residues. The germline gives CDR1 SGHAT, CDR2 FQNNGV. This CDR3 reads CASSPHGGTADTQYF. The CDR3, as DNA: TGTGCCAGCAGCCCACACGGGGGGACAGCAGATACGCAGTATTTT.

The chain combines TRBV27 with TRBJ1-2; the D gene is possibly TRBD1 (5 bases). Trimming cost V 3 bases and J 9 bases, with 20 bases left between them. CDR1 is MNHEY, CDR2 SMNVEV, per germline (reference sequence). This CDR3 spans 15 amino acids. The CDR3 bases are TGTGCCAGCAGTTTCTTTTCAGGGCCCCTTACCAGCTACACCTTC. It specifies CASSFFSGPLTSYTF.

This sequence joins TRBV20-1 and TRBJ1-1; no definite D call. The germline V gene has CDR1 DFQATT and CDR2 SNEGSKA (reference sequence). CDR3 length: 11 amino acids. V was cut by 3 bases and J by 3 bases, with 5 bases left in between. As DNA, the CDR3 is TGCAGTGCTAGTGTCGACACTGAAGCTTTCTTT. Its translation: CSASVDTEAFF.

The chain is built from TRBV5-6 and TRBJ1-2, with D perhaps matching TRBD1 (5 bases). Germline V CDR1 and CDR2: SGHDT, YYEEEE. The CDR3 loop spans 16 amino acids. V shed 0 bases and J shed 1 base, with 13 bases lying between them. The CDR3 DNA is TGTGCCAGCAGCTTGGGGGGGACGGCTTTTAACTATGGCTACACCTTC. It codes for CASSLGGTAFNYGYTF.

The V call is TRBV10-3, the J call TRBJ2-1; D unresolved. Germline-derived CDR1 and CDR2 are ENHRY and SYGVKD. This CDR3 is built from 11 residues. The V end was cut by 6 bases, the J end by 3 bases, with 3 bases between. The CDR3 sequence: CAISVYNEQFF. The CDR3 DNA sequence: TGTGCCATCAGCGTCTACAATGAGCAGTTCTTC.

The chain has TRBV7-2 and TRBJ1-3, with 8 bases fitting TRBD1. Unmatched junction bases numbered 3, after V lost 3 bases and J lost 2 bases. Germline CDR1 is SGHTA and CDR2 is FQGNSA. CDR3 length: 15 residues. The CDR3 DNA sequence: TGTGCCAGCAGCTTGGACAGGGTCCCTGGAAACACCATATATTTT. Translation gives CASSLDRVPGNTIYF.

The chain is built from TRBV9 and TRBJ2-1, with 8 bases fitting TRBD2. In germline, CDR1 is SGDLS, CDR2 YYNGEE. The CDR3 sequence is 17 residues long. With 0 bases clipped from V and 9 bases from J, the junction kept 14 bases outside the gene matches. CDR3 nucleotides: TGTGCCAGCAGCGTAGACCCTTACGGGAGGGCCGGCGGTGAGCAGTTCTTC. It translates to CASSVDPYGRAGGEQFF.

V and J are TRBV19 and TRBJ2-1; D is unclear. V was trimmed by 6 bases and J by 0 bases, leaving 12 bases between them. The CDR3 sequence is 15 residues long. CDR1 is LNHDA and CDR2 is SQIVND in the germline V gene (reference sequence). CDR3 in amino acids: CASRPPSSSYNEQFF. CDR3 DNA: TGTGCCAGTAGGCCCCCTAGTAGCTCCTACAATGAGCAGTTCTTC.

This chain links TRBV20-1 with TRBJ1-1; D is uncertain. The ends were cut back, 3 bases at V and 7 bases at J, with 9 bases in the middle. Germline CDR1 reads DFQATT; CDR2 reads SNEGSKA (reference sequence). The CDR3 runs to 11 residues. The CDR3 region has the DNA TGCAGTGCTAGTAGGCAGTTTGAAGCTTTCTTT. Translation: CSASRQFEAFF.

This clone occurred once. The genes are TRBV4-1 and TRBJ2-3, with TRBD2 matching over 13 bases. CDR1 and CDR2 (germline): MGHRA, YSYEKL. The CDR3 is 17 residues long. The V and J ends lost 1 base and 5 bases, in that order; junction bases with no gene match: 6. CDR3 nucleotides: TGCGCCAGCAGCCAAGGCGGGACTAGCGGGACACAAGATACGCAGTATTTT. Encoded protein: CASSQGGTSGTQDTQYF.

This clone was seen only a few times. This rearrangement joins TRBV6-5 to TRBJ2-7, with a weak D call TRBD2 (6 bases). This CDR3 is built from 15 residues. Trimming removed 4 bases at V and 2 bases at J, with 15 bases between. Germline values: CDR1 MNHEY, CDR2 SVGAGI. CDR3 in DNA: TGTGCCAGCAGTTCCCCCGGGACTCTCACCTACGAGCAGTACTTC. Translated: CASSSPGTLTYEQYF.

The CDR3 protein is CASSRQYYGYTF. CDR3 coding DNA: TGTGCCAGCAGTCGACAGTACTATGGCTACACCTTC. The chain combines TRBV28 with TRBJ1-2, with a weak D call TRBD1 (5 bases). V lost 5 bases, J lost 3 bases, and 7 bases lay in between. In germline, CDR1 is MDHEN, CDR2 SYDVKM. CDR3 length: 12 residues.

The gene calls are TRBV5-1 and TRBJ2-3; no firm D call. The CDR3 loop spans 12 amino acids. The V end was cut by 0 bases, the J end by 6 bases, with 5 bases between. Germline V gene lookup returns CDR1 SGHRS and CDR2 YFSETQ. CDR3 amino acids: CASSLGSDTQYF. CDR3 coding DNA: TGCGCCAGCAGCTTGGGGTCCGATACGCAGTATTTT.

This clone was counted between two and nine times. Compared with germline, one end of the junction differs, possibly owing to a read error. The chain links TRBV4-1 to TRBJ1-2, with D perhaps TRBD1 (6 bases). Germline CDR1 reads MGHRA; CDR2 reads YSYEKL. The CDR3 spans 15 residues. The CDR3 bases are TGCGCCAGCAGCCAGGGAAGCCTGGACAGACCTACAGAAAGCTTC. As protein: CASSQGSLDRPTESF.

The rearrangement uses TRBV18 and TRBJ2-7; no clear D gene. The CDR3 consists of 13 residues. Trimming left V 4 bases short and J 1 base short, with 8 bases between. CDR1 KGHSH and CDR2 LQKENI come from the germline V gene. CDR3 bases: TGTGCCAGCTCACTAGACACTTCCTACGAGCAGTACTTC. It encodes CASSLDTSYEQYF.

The chain has TRBV2 and TRBJ1-2; TRBD1 matches at 7 bases. The CDR3 is made up of 14 amino acids. V shed 6 bases, J shed 8 bases, and the junction held 12 bases outside the gene matches. The germline V gene has CDR1 SNHLY and CDR2 FYNNEI. The CDR3 reads CASSAGTAYGGYTF. CDR3 in DNA: TGTGCCAGCAGCGCCGGGACAGCATATGGAGGCTACACCTTC.

The chain employs TRBV7-9 and TRBJ2-5; either TRBD1 or TRBD2 may supply D (5 bases each). Deletions cut 1 base from V and 5 bases from J, with 11 bases between. CDR3 length: 14 amino acids. The germline gives CDR1 SEHNR, CDR2 FQNEAQ (reference sequence). The CDR3 DNA reads TGTGCCAGCAGCTTAGGCAGGGAGTGGGAGACCCAGTACTTC. Encoded protein: CASSLGREWETQYF.

This clone was detected only once. The rearrangement joins TRBV6-6 to TRBJ1-5; no definite D call. The CDR3 has 12 amino acids. The germline V gene encodes CDR1 MNHNY and CDR2 SVGAGI (reference sequence). The V end was cut by 0 bases, the J end by 9 bases, with 6 bases between. For the CDR3, the DNA is TGTGCCAGCAGTTACTCTACCGGGCCCCAGCATTTT. It encodes CASSYSTGPQHF.

The chain has TRBV28 and TRBJ2-7, with D perhaps TRBD2 (7 bases). The CDR3 sequence is 14 residues long. Germline V lookup: CDR1 MDHEN, CDR2 SYDVKM. V lost 3 bases and J lost 3, with 12 bases in between. CDR3: CASSFVGGGYEQYF. In nucleotides, the CDR3 is TGTGCCAGCAGTTTTGTGGGAGGGGGCTACGAGCAGTACTTC.